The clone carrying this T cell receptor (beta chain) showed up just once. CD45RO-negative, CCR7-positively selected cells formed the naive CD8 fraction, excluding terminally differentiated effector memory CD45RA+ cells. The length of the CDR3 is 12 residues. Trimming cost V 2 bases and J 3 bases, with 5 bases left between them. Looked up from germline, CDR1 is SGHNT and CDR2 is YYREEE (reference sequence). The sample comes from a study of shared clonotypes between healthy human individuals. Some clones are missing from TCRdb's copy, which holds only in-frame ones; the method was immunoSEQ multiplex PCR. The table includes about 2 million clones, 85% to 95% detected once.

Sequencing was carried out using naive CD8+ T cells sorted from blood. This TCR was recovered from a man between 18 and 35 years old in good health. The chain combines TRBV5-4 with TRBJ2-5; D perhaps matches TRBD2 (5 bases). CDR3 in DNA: TGTGCCAGCAGCTTCGGGGAAGAGACCCAGTACTTC. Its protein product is CASSFGEETQYF.